These 15 T cell receptor beta chains originate from one sample sequenced in a study of control samples from healthy donors and cancer patients. TCRdb keeps only in-frame clones here, not all; method: immunoSEQ multiplex PCR. This table holds fewer than 95,000 clones, more than 75% found once. The specimen was blood. The receptors here all came from a man aged 25-45 years in good health.

The chain uses TRBV7-9 and TRBJ2-1; 12 nucleotides agree with TRBD2. Germline loops: CDR1 SEHNR, CDR2 FQNEAQ (reference sequence). CDR3 length: 17 amino acids. The trim removed 0 bases at V and 1 base at J, leaving 1 base unmatched. The CDR3 DNA sequence: TGTGCCAGCAGCTTAGCGCTAGCGGGGGGGTCCTACAATGAGCAGTTCTTC. Its translation is CASSLALAGGSYNEQFF.

The V gene is TRBV7-8, the J gene TRBJ2-3; TRBD2 aligns across 12 bases. V lost 5 bases and J lost 1; bases outside the gene matches: 22. Germline V lookup: CDR1 SGHVS, CDR2 FQNEAQ. This CDR3 is built from 22 residues. In nucleotides, the CDR3 is TGTGCCAGCAGCCTCGTTCCCCGATGGTGGACTAGCGGGGATGGGGGCACAGATACGCAGTATTTT. It yields the protein CASSLVPRWWTSGDGGTDTQYF.

This chain joins TRBV5-1 and TRBJ2-5; 7 nucleotides align to TRBD1. CDR1 SGHRS and CDR2 YFSETQ come from the germline V gene. V was pared by 4 bases and J by 4 bases, with 7 bases of the junction left unmatched. The CDR3 sequence is 14 residues long. Here the CDR3 DNA reads TGCGCCAGCAGCGCAGGGGGTCCGGGAGAGACCCAGTACTTC. It encodes CASSAGGPGETQYF.

The chain joins TRBV15 to TRBJ1-3, with D perhaps matching TRBD1 (5 bases). The V gene lost 0 bases and the J gene lost 2 bases, with 14 bases spanning the gap. The CDR3 length is 17 residues. Germline V gene data show CDR1 as LNHNV and CDR2 as YYDKDF (reference sequence). The CDR3 DNA reads TGTGCCACCAGCAGAGATGGGGGTAGGGGCCCTGGAAACACCATATATTTT. The encoded protein is CATSRDGGRGPGNTIYF.

V is TRBV5-6 and J is TRBJ1-4; D unresolved. Germline values: CDR1 SGHDT, CDR2 YYEEEE. Trimming pared 6 bases from V and 2 bases from J, leaving 11 bases between. CDR3 length equals 14 residues. DNA of the CDR3: TGTGCCAGCACCTTTGGGAGGACTAATGAAAAACTGTTTTTT. Translation: CASTFGRTNEKLFF.

The chain combines TRBV27 with TRBJ2-3; the match to TRBD2 covers 8 bases. CDR3 length: 15 amino acids. Trimming at V came to 0 bases and at J to 6 bases, leaving 5 bases not matched to a gene. Germline CDR1 and CDR2: MNHEY and SMNVEV (reference sequence). In DNA form, the CDR3 reads TGTGCCAGCAGTTTATCCACAGGACTAGCTGATACGCAGTATTTT. This codes for CASSLSTGLADTQYF.

This chain connects TRBV4-1 to TRBJ2-1, with a weak D call TRBD1 (6 bases). CDR3 length: 14 residues. V gave up 3 bases and J gave up 5 bases, with 11 bases separating them. Germline V gene data show CDR1 as MGHRA and CDR2 as YSYEKL. The CDR3 sequence: CASSQLQGDNEQFF. CDR3 in DNA: TGCGCCAGCAGCCAGCTACAGGGCGACAATGAGCAGTTCTTC.

V is TRBV2 and J is TRBJ1-5, with D tentatively TRBD1 (5 bases). Germline CDR1 and CDR2: SNHLY and FYNNEI. Trimming cost V 6 bases and J 1 base, with 10 bases left between them. CDR3 length: 14 residues. CDR3 sequence reads: CASSLGDSNQPQHF. For the CDR3, the DNA is TGTGCCAGCAGCCTGGGGGACAGCAATCAGCCCCAGCATTTT.

The chain combines TRBV19 with TRBJ1-3; D might be TRBD1 (6 bases). V was trimmed by 0 bases and J by 4 bases, leaving 10 bases between them. This CDR3 is built from 15 residues. Germline V gene lookup returns CDR1 LNHDA and CDR2 SQIVND (reference sequence). In DNA, the CDR3 is TGTGCCAGTAGTATAGAAGACAGGCTCGGAAACACCATATATTTT. Translated: CASSIEDRLGNTIYF.

A single count supports this clone. This chain uses TRBV6-5 with TRBJ1-6, with 9 bases matching TRBD1. Germline lookup yields CDR1 MNHEY and CDR2 SVGAGI. The CDR3 has 15 amino acids. Germline trimming cut 2 bases from V and 7 bases from J; bases unmatched to any gene: 3. Here the CDR3 reads CASSYGQGLNSPLHF. The CDR3 DNA sequence: TGTGCCAGCAGTTACGGACAGGGGTTGAATTCACCCCTCCACTTT.

The chain joins TRBV12-1 to TRBJ1-3; no check of the table's D call, TRBD1, against the DNA was made. TRBV12-1 is recorded as a pseudogene. This CDR3 has 11 residues. The CDR3 region is CASTRTGPKYF. In DNA, the CDR3 is TGTGCCAGCACCCGCACAGGTCCTAAATATTTT.

The chain joins TRBV7-9 to TRBJ2-1; TRBD2 is a possible D gene (5 bases). Germline V gene data show CDR1 as SEHNR and CDR2 as FQNEAQ (reference sequence). V was clipped by 5 bases and J by 7 bases, with 18 bases between them. This CDR3 comprises 15 residues. The CDR3 nucleotides are TGTGCCAGCAGCCCCGATAACCGGGAAGGGAATGAGCAGTTCTTC. It yields the protein CASSPDNREGNEQFF.

This clone was detected once. The CDR3 nucleotides read TGTGCCAGCAGCTTAACTGGGGGCGTGGGTCAGCCCCAGCATTTT. This gives the protein CASSLTGGVGQPQHF. This sequence joins TRBV7-9 and TRBJ1-5; weak D call: TRBD1 (6 bases). CDR3 length: 15 amino acids. V lost 2 bases and J 6 bases, leaving 14 bases between the germline ends. The germline gives CDR1 SEHNR, CDR2 FQNEAQ (reference sequence).

This CDR3 is CASSRPAGTFFRETQYF. The CDR3 bases are TGTGCCAGCAGCCGACCCGCAGGGACGTTCTTCAGGGAGACCCAGTACTTC. V and J are TRBV14 and TRBJ2-5; D could derive from TRBD1 or TRBD2 (5 bases each). Germline CDR1 and CDR2: SGHDN and FVKESK. CDR3 size: 17 residues. V lost 4 bases to trimming and J lost 5 bases, with 23 bases between them.

The chain links TRBV19 to TRBJ2-5; possible D gene TRBD1, 5 bases. The CDR3 loop spans 14 amino acids. Trimming removed 5 bases at V and 3 bases at J, with 13 bases between. Germline values: CDR1 LNHDA, CDR2 SQIVND (reference sequence). The CDR3 spells CASSPSNRKETQYF. CDR3 DNA sequence: TGTGCCAGTAGTCCCTCGAACAGGAAAGAGACCCAGTACTTC.